The present entry profiles one T cell receptor beta chain with its context. The antigen it binds to is not known. It has no much larger one-base neighbor in the sample; base qualities were not kept. This sample stems from a study of blood T cell repertoires in COVID-19 (dated by TCRdb to 2018 to 2020). Some background on the complete study: Collaborator samples came from the United States, Italy and Spain and covered acute and convalescent phases of COVID-19. The prospective study material was composed of cDNA or gDNA derived from T cells, B-cell-depleted T cells, or PBMCs. The dataset comprised deeply sampled blood TCRbeta repertoires from subjects exposed to, actively infected with, or recovered from COVID-19. A freely available public database, intended as a resource for researchers studying the immune response to SARS-CoV-2, is where the repertoires were released. Samples were obtained from the ongoing ImmuneRACE study (first 160 participants) and from over a thousand subjects provided by 6 global collaborators. Nearly every sample came with metadata listing a de-identified subject ID, COVID-19 status, age in years and sex. Where HLA class I and class II types were available, the types were taken from metadata supplied by the sample provider, not from assay-based typing.

Compared with germline, V lacks 1 base and J lacks 6 bases; bases without a gene match: 14. Its CDR3 holds 17 amino acids, cysteine through phenylalanine. Of the read, only the CDR3 DNA is kept; its 51 bases are in frame from base 1. Per the germline V gene (reference sequence), LGHDT is the CDR1 and YNNKEL is the CDR2. The immunoSEQ Assay, a bias-controlled multiplex PCR, was used to amplify TCRbeta CDR3 regions from genomic DNA. As for the authors' bioinformatics: The number of nucleated cells in each sample was estimated by amplification of reference gene primers within the assay. To quantify the absolute abundance of each unique TCRbeta CDR3 rearrangement, sequence reads were collapsed and filtered. For each sample, productive Simpson clonality was calculated as the square root of Simpson's diversity index across productive rearrangements. Drawn from immuneACCESS, this table holds only the in-frame rearrangements with V and J called that TCRdb kept. Clones are partly lost; checked studies trace under half to an unresolved V gene and leave the rest unexplained. That table furnishes V, J and clone size, whereas the DNA furnished D and trimming. The sample has 90,000 to 100,000 clones on record, about nine tenths of them singletons. The ten biggest clones cover 10% of the sample.

The collaborating institutions used their own protocols to collect whole blood in K2EDTA tubes. For TCRbeta analysis, collaborators shipped samples as frozen whole blood, isolated PBMCs, or DNA extracted from either of those sample types. Broader findings and caveats from the paper: Clinical and demographic metadata were provided uncurated, with the amount varying by source and participant.

The sequence came from a man aged 50 to 60 with acute or convalescent COVID-19. The sequencing input was peripheral blood. The chain is assembled from TRBV3-1 (or the pseudogene TRBV3-2) and TRBJ1-2; 7 middle bases align to TRBD1. The CDR3 protein sequence reads: CASSQGPTGINADGYTF. The DNA sequence reads TGTGCCAGCAGCCAAGGTCCGACAGGGATAAACGCGGATGGCTACACCTTC.